Detailed here is one T cell receptor beta chain. This clone was counted only a few times. Its antigen remains unidentified. No per-base quality is available; no much larger clone lies one base away. Trimming takes 4 bases from V and 8 bases from J, and the germline ends sit 8 bases apart. The CDR3 measures 11 amino acids from cysteine to phenylalanine. Only the CDR3 DNA stays, 33 bases, in frame from base 1. The CDR1 and CDR2 encoded by the germline V gene are MDHEN and SYDVKM. This sample is part of a study of shared clonotypes between healthy human individuals (dated by TCRdb to about 2020). The study in broad terms: The cohort included a few men and a couple of women between 18 and 49 years of age. Different laboratories and diverse techniques were used to prepare libraries and sequence TCR repertoires, to increase sequencing depth and limit assay-specific biases. Per donor, leukapheresis produced somewhere between about 0.94 and 9 billion PBMCs. Blood TCR repertoires of roughly 5 healthy adults were deeply sequenced to estimate repertoire size and the extent of clonotype sharing between individuals. For each donor, CD4 naive and CD4 memory were each given three plates, CD8 naive was given two plates, and CD8 memory was given one plate. What the work shows at the level of the full study, not this receptor alone: Because the study included a small number of donors, the genetic and exposure-history diversity represented was limited. When several donors were compared, the shared fraction of clonotypes was approximately 5% for naive CD4, over 3% for naive CD8, roughly 2.5% for memory CD4, and around 0.4% for memory CD8. Based on pairwise subsampling, the degree of clonotype sharing among donors was expected to be affected by sequencing depth. Sampling was restricted to blood, and TCR repertoires in tissues likely differ from the TCR repertoires found in blood. Larger estimated clonotype richness was generally found for naive subsets than for memory subsets. Incomplete sequencing was indicated by rarefaction of sorted-subset datasets, despite the large sequencing depth. Compared with non-shared clonotypes, the clonotypes found in all four sorted-subset donors had higher generation probabilities.

Using the deep immunoSEQ assay, multiplex PCR amplified TCR CDR3 regions from genomic DNA. Genomic DNA extracted from each cell subset was distributed evenly over all wells of several immunoSEQ 96-well plates, and each plate served as one replicate. For sorted subsets, each replicate PCR was loaded with about 0.2 ug genomic DNA, equivalent to some 31,000 T cell genomes. The purified libraries were quantified using a Qubit 3.0 fluorometer, sized with a Bioanalyzer 2100, and then quantified again using the KAPA Library Quantification kit. Each immunoSEQ 96-well plate was sequenced on its own single-read 150-cycle Illumina NextSeq 550 flow cell. As for how the authors treated the data: Because the immunoSEQ output included only junctional sequences and no quality scores, the filtering could not be the same as the filtering used for full-length reads. Sequences were annotated with PyIR, a Python wrapper for IgBLAST v1.9, using IMGT germline references to assign V/J genes and CDR3. Reads were removed for weak V/J assignments (E-value above 1e-6), missing CDR3, stop codons, out-of-frame junctions, or ambiguous translated residues. V3J clonotypes were defined as sequences sharing the same inferred V gene, J gene, and CDR3 amino acid sequence. Percentage overlap between repertoires was computed as shared unique clonotypes divided by the size of the smaller repertoire. Repertoire richness was assessed with RTK rarefaction, the Chao1 estimator, and Recon v2.1 estimates of unobserved clonotypes. Generation probabilities for all TCRbeta clonotypes obtained by the gDNA method from four donors were computed using OLGA. Imported from immuneACCESS, the table was reduced by TCRdb to in-frame sequences with V and J called. These copies leave out some clones; in studies compared against another copy, an unresolved V gene accounts for under half, and the cause of the remainder is not known. V, J and clone size are taken as reported in that table, and D and trimming were inferred from the DNA itself. The sample has about 2.4 million clones on record, approximately 93% of them singletons. The ten largest clonotypes hold more than 0.35% of the sample.

Donors were healthy HIV-negative adults with no recently reported acute infections or vaccinations. All donors were Caucasian adults living in Nashville, Tennessee, USA. Magnetic negative selection was used to enrich CD4+ T cells, after which naive cells were positively selected on CD45RA and the negative fraction became the memory subset. Blood was collected by leukapheresis, and PBMCs were isolated by Ficoll-Histopaque density gradient centrifugation and then cryopreserved in liquid nitrogen vapor phase. Analytical flow cytometry was used to check the purity and quantity of each magnetically sorted T cell population. From each sorted fraction, genomic DNA was isolated and quantified by UV absorbance on a Nanodrop 2000c.

This TCR was sampled from a man between 18 and 29 years old in good health. Some clones in this sample may be carry-over from other donors' samples. The rearrangement combines TRBV28 with TRBJ1-1; too little of a D gene remains to name it. The source material was naive CD4+ T cells from PBMCs. This specimen's cell subset or site label, per the study, means: CD45RA+ positively selected. Here the CDR3 is given as CASSSAGEAFF. In nucleotide form, the sequence is TGTGCCAGCAGTTCGGCCGGAGAAGCTTTCTTT. Outside the CDR3, residues come from the reference TRBV28 and TRBJ1-1 proteins, so the full variable domain is: DVKVTQSSRYLVKRTGEKVFLECVQDMDHENMFWYRQDPGLGLRLIYFSYDVKMKEKGDIPEGYSVSREKKERFSLILESASTNQTSMYLCASSSAGEAFFGQGTRLTVV.